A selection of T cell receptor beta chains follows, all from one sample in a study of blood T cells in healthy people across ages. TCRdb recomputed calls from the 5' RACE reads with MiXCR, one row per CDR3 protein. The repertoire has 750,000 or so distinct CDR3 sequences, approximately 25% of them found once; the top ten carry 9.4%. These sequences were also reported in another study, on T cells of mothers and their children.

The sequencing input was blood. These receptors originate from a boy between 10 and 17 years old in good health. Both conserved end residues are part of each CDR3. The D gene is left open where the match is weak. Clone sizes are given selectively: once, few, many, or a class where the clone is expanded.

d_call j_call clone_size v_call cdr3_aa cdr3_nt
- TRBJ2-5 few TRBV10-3 CAISVTDSQETQYF TGTGCCATCAGTGTCACGGACTCTCAAGAGACCCAGTACTTC
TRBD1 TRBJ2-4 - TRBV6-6 CASSDTDRGRENIQYF TGTGCCAGCAGTGATACCGACAGGGGGAGGGAAAACATTCAGTACTTC
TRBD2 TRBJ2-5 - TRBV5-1 CTSSPLGGGPETQYF TGCACCAGCAGCCCTCTTGGCGGGGGGCCGGAGACCCAGTACTTC
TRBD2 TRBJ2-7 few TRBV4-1 CASSQVTSGRYEQYF TGCGCCAGCAGCCAAGTTACTAGCGGGAGGTACGAGCAGTACTTC
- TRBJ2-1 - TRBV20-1 CSAKQDHYNEQLF TGCAGTGCAAAACAGGACCATTACAATGAGCAGCTCTTC
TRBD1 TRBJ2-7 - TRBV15 CATSEGQGLYEQYF TGTGCCACCAGCGAAGGACAGGGACTCTACGAGCAGTACTTC
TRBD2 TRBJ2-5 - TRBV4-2 CASSQTAGTSEFETQYF TGTGCCAGCAGCCAGACCGCGGGGACTAGCGAATTTGAGACCCAGTACTTC
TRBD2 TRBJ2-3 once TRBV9 CASSVVEGGPDTQYF TGTGCCAGCAGCGTAGTCGAGGGAGGGCCAGATACGCAGTATTTT
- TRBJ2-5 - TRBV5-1 CASSLQRVWETQYF TGCGCCAGCAGCTTACAGAGGGTTTGGGAGACCCAGTACTTC
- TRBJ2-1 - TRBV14 CASSQGRGARNEQFF TGTGCCAGCAGCCAAGGAAGGGGGGCGCGGAATGAGCAGTTCTTC
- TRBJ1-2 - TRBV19 CASSIDLLLAITF TGTGCCAGTAGTATAGATCTATTACTGGCTATCACCTTC
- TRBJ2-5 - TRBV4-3 CASSPSRADQETQYF TGCGCCAGCAGCCCATCGAGAGCGGATCAAGAGACCCAGTACTTC
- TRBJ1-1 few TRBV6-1 CASSELGGMNTEAFF TGTGCCAGCAGTGAACTAGGGGGGATGAACACTGAAGCTTTCTTT
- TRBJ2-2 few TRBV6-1 CASSGTQSNTGELFF TGTGCCAGCAGTGGGACACAGTCGAACACCGGGGAGCTGTTTTTT
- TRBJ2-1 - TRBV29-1 CSVDEDNEQFF TGCAGCGTTGATGAGGACAATGAGCAGTTCTTC
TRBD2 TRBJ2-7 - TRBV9 CASSVSPGLLPHEQYF TGTGCCAGCAGCGTCTCCCCGGGACTATTACCCCACGAGCAGTACTTC
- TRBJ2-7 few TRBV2 CASSLGGINEQYF TGTGCCAGCAGCTTGGGGGGCATTAACGAGCAGTACTTC
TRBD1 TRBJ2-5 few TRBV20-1 CSAKGTDQETQYF TGCAGTGCAAAGGGGACAGACCAAGAGACCCAGTACTTC
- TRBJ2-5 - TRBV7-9 CASSLYKWSPPQETQYF TGTGCCAGCAGCTTATACAAGTGGTCCCCCCCCCAAGAGACCCAGTACTTC
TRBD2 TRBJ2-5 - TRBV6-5 CASFRGEGETQYF TGTGCCAGCTTCCGGGGGGAAGGAGAGACCCAGTACTTC
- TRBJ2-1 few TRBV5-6 CASSLRGRENEQFF TGTGCCAGCAGCTTGCGGGGTAGAGAAAATGAGCAGTTCTTC
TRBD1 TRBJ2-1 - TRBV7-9 CASSVSGTGEYNEQFF TGTGCCAGCAGCGTATCCGGGACAGGGGAATACAATGAGCAGTTCTTC
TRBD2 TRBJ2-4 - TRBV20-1 CSARDSTSGGARIQYF TGCAGTGCTAGAGACTCGACTAGCGGGGGGGCCAGGATTCAGTACTTC
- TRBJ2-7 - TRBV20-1 CSAPSGLTYEQYF TGCAGTGCTCCCTCAGGTCTAACCTACGAGCAGTACTTC
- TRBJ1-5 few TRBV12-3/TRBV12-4 CASSLSGNRQPQHF TGTGCCAGCAGCCTGTCAGGGAATCGTCAGCCCCAGCATTTT
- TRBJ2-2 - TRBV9 CASSVDPTGELFF TGTGCCAGCAGCGTCGACCCGACCGGGGAGCTGTTTTTT
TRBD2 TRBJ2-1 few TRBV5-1 CASSSHPGLAGFYNEQFF TGCGCCAGCAGCTCACATCCGGGACTAGCGGGGTTCTACAATGAGCAGTTCTTC
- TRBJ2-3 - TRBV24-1 CATSDRYSTDTQYF TGTGCCACCAGTGATCGTTACAGCACAGATACGCAGTATTTT
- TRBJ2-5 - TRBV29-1 CSVEEGKETQYF TGCAGCGTTGAGGAGGGGAAAGAGACCCAGTACTTC
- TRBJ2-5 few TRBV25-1 CASMNAGGEQYF TGTGCCAGCATGAATGCTGGGGGAGAGCAGTACTTC
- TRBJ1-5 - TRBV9 CASNKWRSNQPQHF TGTGCCAGCAACAAGTGGAGGAGCAATCAGCCCCAGCATTTT
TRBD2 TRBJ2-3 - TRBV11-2 CASSLRITGGLTDTQYF TGTGCCAGCAGCTTAAGGATAACGGGGGGACTCACAGATACGCAGTATTTT
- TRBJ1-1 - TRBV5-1 CASSRTVGGVMNTEAFF TGCGCCAGCAGTCGGACCGTGGGGGGGGTGATGAACACTGAGGCTTTCTTT
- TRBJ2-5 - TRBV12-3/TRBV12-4 CASSPGPDRYF TGTGCCAGCAGTCCCGGGCCCGATAGGTACTTC
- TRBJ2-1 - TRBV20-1 CSARERGSSYNEQFF TGCAGTGCTAGAGAGAGGGGGAGCTCCTACAATGAGCAGTTCTTC
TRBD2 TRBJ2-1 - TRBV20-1 CSAPLAGAYNEQFF TGCAGTGCGCCCCTAGCGGGGGCCTACAATGAGCAGTTCTTC
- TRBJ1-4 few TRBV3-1 CASSQDRRQRLNEKLFF TGTGCCAGCAGCCAAGATAGGCGTCAACGTCTAAATGAAAAACTGTTTTTT
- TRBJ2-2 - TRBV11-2 CASSLKLQGHTGELFF TGTGCCAGCAGCTTAAAACTACAGGGTCACACCGGGGAGCTGTTTTTT
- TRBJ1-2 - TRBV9 CASSRGGNYGYTF TGTGCCAGCAGCCGTGGGGGGAACTATGGCTACACCTTC
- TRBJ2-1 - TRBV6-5 CASVATGVVNEQFF TGTGCCAGCGTCGCGACGGGGGTCGTAAATGAGCAGTTCTTC
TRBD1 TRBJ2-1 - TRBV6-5 CASGARKTGEREQFF TGTGCCAGCGGGGCCAGAAAGACAGGGGAAAGAGAGCAGTTCTTC
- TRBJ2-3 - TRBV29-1 CSAPAGFGTQYF TGCAGCGCCCCCGCGGGTTTTGGTACGCAGTATTTT
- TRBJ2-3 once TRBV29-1 CSVEDWQSTDTQYF TGCAGCGTTGAAGATTGGCAGAGCACAGATACGCAGTATTTT
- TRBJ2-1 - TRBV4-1 CASSPDRRGKDEQFF TGCGCCAGCAGCCCCGATAGAAGGGGGAAAGATGAGCAGTTCTTC
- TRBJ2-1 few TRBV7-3 CASMQGCCEQFF TGTGCCAGCATGCAGGGATGTTGTGAGCAGTTCTTC
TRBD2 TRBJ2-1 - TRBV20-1 CSANAGTTYNEQFF TGCAGTGCTAACGCGGGGACTACCTACAATGAGCAGTTCTTC
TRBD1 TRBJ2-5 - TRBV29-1 CSVEDSSTGPLFF TGCAGCGTTGAAGATAGTTCGACAGGGCCCTTGTTCTTC
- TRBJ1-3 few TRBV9 CASSPSDAGSGNTIYF TGTGCCAGCAGCCCCTCAGATGCGGGATCTGGAAACACCATATATTTT
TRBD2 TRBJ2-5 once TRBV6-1 CASHQPASGVQETQYF TGTGCCAGCCACCAACCAGCTAGCGGGGTGCAAGAGACCCAGTACTTC
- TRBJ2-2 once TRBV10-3 CATKPAPNTGELFF TGTGCCACCAAACCAGCACCAAACACCGGGGAGCTGTTTTTT
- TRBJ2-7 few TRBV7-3 CASSLMAGGSYEQYF TGTGCCAGCAGCTTAATGGCCGGGGGTTCCTACGAGCAGTACTTC
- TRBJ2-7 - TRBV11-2 CASSSLWEFYEQYF TGTGCCAGCAGCTCCTTGTGGGAGTTCTACGAGCAGTACTTC